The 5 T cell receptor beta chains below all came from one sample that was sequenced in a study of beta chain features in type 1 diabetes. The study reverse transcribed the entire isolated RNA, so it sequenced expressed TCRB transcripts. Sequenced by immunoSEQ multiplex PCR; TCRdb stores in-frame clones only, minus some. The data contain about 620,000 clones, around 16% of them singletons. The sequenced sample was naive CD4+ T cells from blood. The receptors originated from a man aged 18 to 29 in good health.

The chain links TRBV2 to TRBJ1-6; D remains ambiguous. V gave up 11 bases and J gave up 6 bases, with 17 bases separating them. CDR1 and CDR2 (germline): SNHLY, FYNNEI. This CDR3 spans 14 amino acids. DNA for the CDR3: TGTGCCGGTACTATACAGAACGCTAATTCACCCCTCCACTTT. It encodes CAGTIQNANSPLHF.

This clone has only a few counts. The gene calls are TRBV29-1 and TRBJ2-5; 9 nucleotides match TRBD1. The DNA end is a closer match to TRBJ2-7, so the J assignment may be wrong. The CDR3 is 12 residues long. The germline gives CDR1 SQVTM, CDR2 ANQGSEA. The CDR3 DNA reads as TGCAGCGTTGAGACAGGGGGGTACGAGCAGTACTTC. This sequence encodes CSVETGGYEQYF.

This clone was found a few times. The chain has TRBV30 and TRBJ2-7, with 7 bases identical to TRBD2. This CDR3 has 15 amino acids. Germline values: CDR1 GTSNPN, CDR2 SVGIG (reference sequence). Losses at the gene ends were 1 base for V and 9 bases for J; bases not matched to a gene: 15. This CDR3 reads CAWSENPLRGDGQYF. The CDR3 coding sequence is TGTGCCTGGAGTGAAAATCCCCTTCGGGGGGATGGGCAGTACTTC.

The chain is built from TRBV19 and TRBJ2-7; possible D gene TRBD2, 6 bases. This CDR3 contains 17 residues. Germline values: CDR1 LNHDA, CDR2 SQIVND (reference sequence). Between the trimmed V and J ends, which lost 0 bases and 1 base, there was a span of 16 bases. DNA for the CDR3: TGTGCCAGTAGTATAGATTCGGGAGCAGGGCGATCCTACGAGCAGTACTTC. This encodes CASSIDSGAGRSYEQYF.

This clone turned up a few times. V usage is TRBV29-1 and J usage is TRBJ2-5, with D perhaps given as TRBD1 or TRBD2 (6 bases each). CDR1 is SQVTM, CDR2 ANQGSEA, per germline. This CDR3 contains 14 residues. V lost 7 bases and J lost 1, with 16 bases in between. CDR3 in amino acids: CSGDFGQFQETQYF. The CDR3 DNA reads TGCAGCGGGGACTTCGGACAGTTCCAAGAGACCCAGTACTTC.